The following is a T cell receptor beta chain sequence with its context. Its antigen is as yet unknown. The data are from a study of blood T cells in healthy people across ages. Alongside a J-beta primer mix, a sample-barcoded 5' primer served in a second PCR lasting roughly 6 to 12 cycles. A minimum of 2.5 million CDR3-containing paired-end reads was obtained for each sample. TCRdb re-derived calls from the 5' RACE reads in MiXCR, one entry per CDR3 protein. This sample has over 600,000 distinct CDR3 sequences; 35% to 50% occur once, and the top ten carry roughly 18%. Researchers isolated at least 7 million PBMCs per sample. CDR1 DFQATT and CDR2 SNEGSKA come from the germline V gene (reference sequence). V was clipped by 5 bases and J by 6 bases, with 11 bases between them. This CDR3 contains 12 residues. Findings of the study overall: Aged donors had fewer naive CD4+ cells and lower diversity than long-lived donors. Across the age range, TCR beta diversity per million T cells fell in a roughly linear way.

This receptor was taken from a man older than 75 in good health. The chain has TRBV20-1 and TRBJ2-1; D is uncertain. The source material was blood. CDR3 loop: CSAGKISNEQFF. CDR3 sequence (DNA): TGCAGTGCTGGGAAGATATCCAATGAGCAGTTCTTC.